These T cell receptor beta chains were read from a single sample in a study of shared clonotypes between healthy human individuals. Profiling relied on immunoSEQ multiplex PCR, and the TCRdb table lists in-frame clones only, not all of them. This sample has 1.5 million to 2.5 million clones, with about 95% found just once. The material sequenced was naive CD8+ T cells sorted from blood. All receptors come from a young man in good health. Each CDR3 is given with its conserved first and last residue. D genes are given only for firm matches. The size field is filled for only some rows; it gives once, few, many or a size class.

J gene	V gene	D gene	clone size	CDR3 protein	CDR3 DNA
TRBJ1-5	TRBV6-5	NA	NA	CASSYSQPYSNQPQHF	TGTGCCAGCAGTTACTCGCAGCCTTATAGCAATCAGCCCCAGCATTTT
TRBJ2-3	TRBV5-4	TRBD2	NA	CASSWGLEKDTQYF	TGTGCCAGCAGCTGGGGACTAGAAAAGGATACGCAGTATTTT
TRBJ2-2	TRBV6-5	NA	NA	CASSFSGITGELFF	TGTGCCAGCAGTTTTTCAGGGATCACCGGGGAGCTGTTTTTT
TRBJ2-7	TRBV23-1	NA	NA	CASSRPFGGHTYEQYF	TGCGCCAGCAGCCGACCTTTTGGTGGGCATACCTACGAGCAGTACTTC
TRBJ1-1	TRBV6-6	NA	NA	CASSYSEGNTEAFF	TGTGCCAGCAGTTACTCTGAGGGAAACACTGAAGCTTTCTTT
TRBJ2-2	TRBV7-8	NA	NA	CASSFYGSTGELFF	TGTGCCAGCAGCTTTTACGGGAGCACCGGGGAGCTGTTTTTT
TRBJ2-7	TRBV2	TRBD1	NA	CASSETGGGYEQYF	TGTGCCAGCAGTGAAACAGGGGGCGGCTACGAGCAGTACTTC
TRBJ2-3	TRBV9	NA	NA	CASSVGVGYTDTQYF	TGTGCCAGCAGCGTAGGGGTCGGATACACAGATACGCAGTATTTT
TRBJ2-5	TRBV4-2	TRBD2	NA	CASSQDLAGSQETQYF	TGTGCCAGCAGCCAAGATCTAGCGGGGAGCCAAGAGACCCAGTACTTC
TRBJ2-1	TRBV11-2	NA	NA	CASSLDSAGGGSYNEQFF	TGTGCCAGCAGCTTAGATTCGGCAGGCGGAGGGAGCTACAATGAGCAGTTCTTC
TRBJ1-3	TRBV7-6	TRBD1	NA	CASSLDRGTGNTIYF	TGTGCCAGCAGCTTAGACAGGGGGACTGGAAACACCATATATTTT
TRBJ1-6	TRBV7-2	NA	NA	CASSLGTRSNSPLHF	TGTGCCAGCAGCCTGGGGACGCGTTCTAATTCACCCCTCCACTTT
TRBJ1-1	TRBV4-1	NA	NA	CASSGPATEAFF	TGCGCCAGCAGCGGGCCGGCGACTGAAGCTTTCTTT
TRBJ1-1	TRBV2	NA	NA	CASSPITGDTEAFF	TGTGCCAGCAGTCCCATTACGGGCGACACTGAAGCTTTCTTT
TRBJ2-1	TRBV29-1	NA	NA	CSVEGAHVNEQFF	TGCAGCGTTGAGGGGGCGCATGTAAATGAGCAGTTCTTC
TRBJ2-5	TRBV29-1	NA	NA	CSVDYRLETQYF	TGCAGCGTTGATTACAGGTTGGAGACCCAGTACTTC
TRBJ2-5	TRBV10-3	TRBD2	NA	CAISEGTSGETQYF	TGTGCCATCAGTGAGGGGACTAGCGGAGAGACCCAGTACTTC
TRBJ2-3	TRBV9	TRBD2	NA	CASSPTLARDTDTQYF	TGTGCCAGCAGCCCCACACTAGCGCGAGACACAGATACGCAGTATTTT
TRBJ2-1	TRBV30	TRBD2	NA	CAWSVGQGLDNEQFF	TGTGCCTGGAGTGTGGGGCAGGGACTAGACAATGAGCAGTTCTTC
TRBJ2-7	TRBV28	TRBD1	once	CASSPRDRVGEQYF	TGTGCCAGCAGTCCACGGGACAGGGTGGGCGAGCAGTACTTC
TRBJ2-7	TRBV19	TRBD1	NA	CASSTPGQGVREQYF	TGTGCCAGTAGTACCCCGGGACAGGGAGTCCGTGAGCAGTACTTC
TRBJ2-6	TRBV11-2	NA	NA	CASSLDLLGPGANVLTF	TGTGCCAGCAGCTTAGATCTCCTAGGACCTGGGGCCAACGTCCTGACTTTC
TRBJ2-7	TRBV11-2	TRBD2	NA	CASSLDPSGYYEQYF	TGTGCCAGCAGCTTAGATCCTAGCGGCTACTACGAGCAGTACTTC
TRBJ2-7	TRBV10-3	TRBD1	NA	CAISESTGGYEQYF	TGTGCCATCAGTGAGTCGACAGGGGGCTACGAGCAGTACTTC
TRBJ1-6	TRBV7-9	NA	NA	CASSLGATPVSPLHF	TGTGCCAGCAGCTTAGGGGCGACACCAGTTTCACCCCTCCACTTT
TRBJ2-1	TRBV4-3	NA	NA	CASSQFGTGAEQFF	TGCGCCAGCAGCCAATTCGGAACGGGAGCTGAGCAGTTCTTC
TRBJ2-1	TRBV28	NA	NA	CASSPPAGGISNEQFF	TGTGCCAGCAGCCCCCCCGCAGGGGGGATCTCCAATGAGCAGTTCTTC
TRBJ2-7	TRBV27	NA	NA	CASSWNQGYEQYF	TGTGCCAGCAGTTGGAATCAGGGCTACGAGCAGTACTTC
TRBJ2-7	TRBV4-3	TRBD1	NA	CASSPGGYEQYF	TGCGCCAGCAGCCCAGGGGGCTACGAGCAGTACTTC
TRBJ2-7	TRBV7-9	NA	NA	CASSLAGGGKYGYEQYF	TGTGCCAGCAGCTTAGCCGGAGGAGGGAAATACGGGTACGAGCAGTACTTC
TRBJ2-3	TRBV7-9	NA	NA	CASSFPTSGGLTDTQYF	TGTGCCAGCAGCTTTCCGACTTCAGGGGGGCTCACAGATACGCAGTATTTT
TRBJ1-2	TRBV7-9	TRBD1	NA	CASSPGGQAGYGYTF	TGTGCCAGCAGCCCCGGCGGACAGGCGGGTTATGGCTACACCTTC
TRBJ2-2	TRBV9	NA	few	CASSPNTGELFF	TGTGCCAGCAGCCCTAACACCGGGGAGCTGTTTTTT
TRBJ1-2	TRBV9	NA	once	CASSVEWGPNYGYTF	TGTGCCAGCAGCGTAGAATGGGGGCCTAACTATGGCTACACCTTC
TRBJ1-1	TRBV13	NA	NA	CASSLGIWTEAFF	TGTGCCAGCAGCTTAGGAATTTGGACTGAAGCTTTCTTT
TRBJ1-5	TRBV7-6	NA	NA	CASSPFPGASQPQHF	TGTGCCAGCAGCCCATTTCCGGGGGCCAGTCAGCCCCAGCATTTT
TRBJ2-3	TRBV6-4	NA	NA	CASEEEGSTDTQYF	TGTGCCAGCGAGGAGGAGGGAAGCACAGATACGCAGTATTTT
TRBJ2-1	TRBV6-1	TRBD2	NA	CASSERLSGLSYNEQFF	TGTGCCAGCAGTGAGCGGCTTAGCGGGCTATCCTACAATGAGCAGTTCTTC
TRBJ2-7	TRBV15	TRBD2	NA	CATSGRASGTYEQYF	TGTGCCACCAGTGGTCGGGCTAGCGGAACCTACGAGCAGTACTTC
TRBJ1-1	TRBV27	TRBD1	NA	CASSEGQGLSEAFF	TGTGCCAGCAGTGAGGGACAGGGGCTGTCTGAAGCTTTCTTT
TRBJ1-1	TRBV4-1	TRBD1	NA	CASSQARGVTEAFF	TGCGCCAGCAGCCAAGCCAGGGGGGTAACTGAAGCTTTCTTT
TRBJ2-2	TRBV7-9	TRBD2	once	CASSAGTSQPGELFF	TGTGCCAGCAGCGCCGGGACTAGTCAGCCCGGGGAGCTGTTTTTT
TRBJ2-7	TRBV14	NA	NA	CASSQTGTTPYEQYF	TGTGCCAGCAGCCAAACAGGGACAACACCCTACGAGCAGTACTTC